The 2 T cell receptor beta chains below were found in one sample sequenced in a study of T cells after posttransplantation cyclophosphamide. Cells defined as naive were viable CD3+CD4+ or CD3+CD8+ and CCR7+CD45RA+CD45RO-CD95-CD27+CD28+. TCRdb's copy holds only in-frame clones and misses some; the assay was immunoSEQ multiplex PCR. This table has about 15,000 clones, 90% to 95% appearing once. The sample taken for sequencing was naive CD4+ T cells sorted from blood. The source of these receptors is a woman aged 45-65 years in good health and a related stem cell transplant donor.

The DNA for the CDR3 is TGTGCCAGCAGTTCCCTCCCCCATAGCGGGAGGTCAGATACGCAGTATTTT. It specifies CASSSLPHSGRSDTQYF. The J gene is TRBJ2-3, the V gene TRBV28, with TRBD2 matching over 10 bases. Germline assignment: CDR1 MDHEN and CDR2 SYDVKM. There are 17 residues in the CDR3. After removal of 4 bases from V and 4 bases from J, the junction contained 11 bases not matched to a gene.

V gene TRBV6-5 combines with J gene TRBJ2-2; a possible D gene is TRBD2 (6 bases). With 6 bases removed from V and 4 bases from J, the gap between germline ends came to 12 bases. Per the germline V gene, CDR1 is MNHEY and CDR2 is SVGAGI. The CDR3 covers 14 residues. CDR3 amino acids: CASSRDFRTGELFF. The CDR3 DNA reads as TGTGCCAGCAGCCGGGACTTTCGCACCGGGGAGCTGTTTTTT.